This entry lists 26 T cell receptor beta chains sequenced from one sample in a study of blood T cell repertoires in COVID-19. TCRdb keeps only in-frame clones here, not all; method: immunoSEQ multiplex PCR. The sample consists of about 270,000 clones, roughly 86% of them appearing once. The sequencing sample was made of peripheral blood. These receptors all stem from a man aged 35 to 55 with active or convalescent COVID-19.

This sequence joins TRBV2 and TRBJ1-5; 8 bases are shared with TRBD1. Germline-derived CDR1 and CDR2 are SNHLY and FYNNEI. The CDR3 has 14 residues. Trimming at V came to 6 bases and at J to 3 bases, leaving 4 bases not matched to a gene. CDR3 sequence: CASRGQGNNQPQHF. The CDR3 DNA sequence: TGTGCCAGCAGAGGACAGGGTAACAATCAGCCCCAGCATTTT.

J is TRBJ2-2 and V is TRBV24-1; D perhaps matches TRBD2 (5 bases). Looked up from germline, CDR1 is KGHDR and CDR2 is SFDVKD. V was cut by 3 bases and J by 8 bases, with 9 bases left in between. CDR3 length equals 13 residues. CDR3 sequence reads: CATSDLTGGELFF. The DNA of the CDR3 is TGTGCCACCAGTGATCTTACGGGGGGGGAGCTGTTTTTT.

The rearrangement links TRBV7-9 to TRBJ1-1; TRBD1 might be the D (6 bases). Germline CDR1 and CDR2: SEHNR and FQNEAQ (reference sequence). Between the trimmed V and J ends, which lost 5 bases and 4 bases, there was a span of 20 bases. CDR3 length: 16 residues. This CDR3 reads CASSLPQGESSTEAFF. CDR3 bases: TGTGCCAGCAGCCTACCACAGGGTGAGTCCTCCACTGAAGCTTTCTTT.

The rearrangement uses TRBV25-1 and TRBJ1-6; the match to TRBD1 covers 7 bases. From germline, CDR1 is MGHDK and CDR2 SYGVNS. V was pared by 7 bases and J by 10 bases, with 16 bases of the junction left unmatched. The CDR3 sequence is 16 residues long. Written as DNA, the CDR3 is TGTGCCAGCACCCCCGTTACCGGGACAGCTACCTCACCCCTCCACTTT. Its translation is CASTPVTGTATSPLHF.

This rearrangement joins TRBV19 to TRBJ1-3, with D hard to call. The CDR3 is 16 amino acids. V was cut by 5 bases and J by 0 bases, with 14 bases left in between. CDR1 and CDR2 (germline): LNHDA, SQIVND (reference sequence). The CDR3 DNA follows: TGTGCCAGTAGTCCTCGGGGTGCGATCTCTGGAAACACCATATATTTT. As protein: CASSPRGAISGNTIYF.

This clone was seen a few times. CDR3 in amino acids: CASSFVAGNGYTF. For the CDR3, the DNA is TGTGCCAGCAGTTTTGTGGCAGGAAATGGCTACACCTTC. The chain uses TRBV28 and TRBJ1-2; D is uncertain. Germline loops: CDR1 MDHEN, CDR2 SYDVKM. V lost 3 bases and J lost 6, with 11 bases in between. This CDR3 contains 13 residues.

The chain recombines TRBV28 with TRBJ2-7; 7 bases align to TRBD2. The trim removed 11 bases at V and 6 bases at J, leaving 10 bases unmatched. CDR1 is MDHEN and CDR2 is SYDVKM in the germline V gene. The CDR3 covers 12 residues. The CDR3 loop is CAVLGPGGEQYF. In nucleotides, the CDR3 is TGTGCCGTACTTGGTCCGGGGGGCGAGCAGTACTTC.

The chain has TRBV19 and TRBJ2-7; 11 nucleotides match TRBD2. From germline, CDR1 is LNHDA and CDR2 SQIVND (reference sequence). This CDR3 contains 15 residues. J was trimmed by 5 bases and V by 6 bases; bases with no gene match: 9. Written as DNA, the CDR3 is TGTGCCAGTAGGTTACTAGCGGGGGATCACCACGAGCAGTACTTC. Its translation: CASRLLAGDHHEQYF.

This clone was seen once. The chain is built from TRBV30 and TRBJ2-3, with TRBD1 identical over 8 bases. The V and J ends lost 4 bases and 4 bases, in that order; junction bases with no gene match: 4. The CDR3 runs 13 residues. CDR1 and CDR2 (germline): GTSNPN, SVGIG (reference sequence). Here the CDR3 DNA reads TGTGCCTGGATTCAGGGGGCGGCAGATACGCAGTATTTT. Amino acids: CAWIQGAADTQYF.

This chain connects TRBV9 to TRBJ2-5; tentative D call: TRBD2 (5 bases). V gave up 0 bases and J gave up 4 bases, with 16 bases separating them. Per germline, CDR1 SGDLS and CDR2 YYNGEE. This CDR3 spans 16 amino acids. The CDR3 nucleotides read TGTGCCAGCAGCGTAGCTCAGATGAGGGCGGGAGAGACCCAGTACTTC. This translates into CASSVAQMRAGETQYF.

As DNA, the CDR3 is TGTGCCAGCAGCCAAGGTAGCGGGGAGAAGTATTTT. It codes for CASSQGSGEKYF. V gene TRBV3-1 (or the pseudogene TRBV3-2) combines with J gene TRBJ2-3, with 8 bases fitting TRBD2. The CDR3 contains 12 residues. Trimming at V came to 1 base and at J to 13 bases, leaving 4 bases not matched to a gene. Germline values: CDR1 LGHDT, CDR2 YNNKEL (reference sequence).

This clone was detected once. The J gene is TRBJ2-5, the V gene TRBV15; D possibly corresponds to TRBD1 (5 bases). Germline lookup yields CDR1 LNHNV and CDR2 YYDKDF (reference sequence). Trimming stripped 0 bases from V and 3 bases from J, with 8 bases between. This CDR3 has 14 amino acids. As DNA, the CDR3 is TGTGCCACCAGCAGAGATTTAGGGGAAGAGACCCAGTACTTC. This codes for CATSRDLGEETQYF.

This chain joins TRBV28 and TRBJ1-4, with 11 bases fitting TRBD1. CDR1 MDHEN and CDR2 SYDVKM come from the germline V gene. Trimming cost V 5 bases and J 2 bases; bases outside gene matches: 7. This CDR3 has 17 residues. As DNA, the CDR3 is TGTGCCAGCAGTCCGCCGGGACAGGGGGTCACTAATGAAAAACTGTTTTTT. Translating gives CASSPPGQGVTNEKLFF.

V gene TRBV24-1 combines with J gene TRBJ2-2, with D possibly TRBD1 on 6 matching bases. There are 13 residues in the CDR3. Trimming removed 9 bases from V and 5 bases from J, with 12 bases in between. Germline loops: CDR1 KGHDR, CDR2 SFDVKD. The CDR3 loop is CATDQGTTGELFF. In DNA, the CDR3 is TGTGCCACCGATCAAGGGACAACCGGGGAGCTGTTTTTT.

The chain carries TRBV10-3 and TRBJ1-2; TRBD1 matches 8 bases. The J segment lost 8 bases and the V segment lost 3 bases, leaving 8 bases of the junction unmatched. CDR3 length: 14 amino acids. The germline gives CDR1 ENHRY, CDR2 SYGVKD. The CDR3 reads CAISDNRGVEGYTF. The CDR3 bases are TGTGCCATCAGTGACAACAGGGGGGTAGAAGGCTACACCTTC.

This clone was detected once. This chain uses TRBV19 with TRBJ2-7, with unresolved D. Germline CDR1 is LNHDA and CDR2 is SQIVND (reference sequence). CDR3 length: 13 residues. V was trimmed by 5 bases and J by 3 bases, leaving 11 bases between them. CDR3 DNA sequence: TGTGCCAGTAGTTCCCGAACTTACTACGAGCAGTACTTC. It specifies CASSSRTYYEQYF.

The gene calls are TRBV6-5 and TRBJ1-5, with 7 bases that match TRBD1. The CDR3 extends over 16 amino acids. CDR1 is MNHEY and CDR2 is SVGAGI in the germline V gene. With 0 bases clipped from V and 2 bases from J, the junction kept 4 bases outside the gene matches. The CDR3 region has the DNA TGTGCCAGCAGTTACTCGGCTCAGGGGGGCAATCAGCCCCAGCATTTT. Amino acids: CASSYSAQGGNQPQHF.

The rearrangement joins TRBV19 to TRBJ2-5; D possibly corresponds to TRBD2 (5 bases). The V gene's germline CDR1 is LNHDA and CDR2 SQIVND (reference sequence). The CDR3 is made up of 13 amino acids. V was trimmed by 6 bases and J by 5 bases, leaving 13 bases between them. The DNA for the CDR3 is TGTGCCAGTAGCGAAGAGGGAAAGGAGACCCAGTACTTC. Its translation is CASSEEGKETQYF.

The CDR3 region has the DNA TGTGCCAGCAGCCAAGTTGCGGGCAGCAATCAGCCCCAGCATTTT. It is translated as CASSQVAGSNQPQHF. This chain links TRBV3-1 (or the pseudogene TRBV3-2) with TRBJ1-5; D is undetermined. The CDR3 length is 15 residues. Per the germline V gene, CDR1 is LGHDT and CDR2 is YNNKEL (reference sequence). Trimming took off 1 base at V and 1 base at J, with 8 bases between the two ends.

The chain couples TRBV6-5 to TRBJ2-5; 8 positions match TRBD1. Germline V gene lookup returns CDR1 MNHEY and CDR2 SVGAGI. With 6 bases clipped from V and 4 bases from J, the junction kept 7 bases outside the gene matches. This CDR3 is built from 14 residues. The CDR3 is CASSRTGNGETQYF. The CDR3 DNA reads as TGTGCCAGCAGCCGGACAGGGAACGGAGAGACCCAGTACTTC.

The table lists this clone with a count of one. The chain uses TRBV5-4 and TRBJ2-5, with TRBD2 identical over 8 bases. Trimming at V came to 4 bases and at J to 5 bases, leaving 13 bases not matched to a gene. The CDR3 is made up of 16 amino acids. CDR1 is SGHNT, CDR2 YYREEE, per germline (reference sequence). The CDR3 protein is CASSRQAGAWAETQYF. The CDR3 nucleotides are TGTGCCAGCAGCCGTCAAGCGGGAGCCTGGGCCGAGACCCAGTACTTC.

The chain combines TRBV12-5 with TRBJ2-3; TRBD1 matches 8 bases. The J segment lost 6 bases and the V segment lost 5 bases, leaving 10 bases of the junction unmatched. Germline-derived CDR1 and CDR2 are LGHNT and FRNRAP. The CDR3 consists of 15 residues. The CDR3 bases are TGTGCTAGTGGTACAGACAGGGGACTTGCGGATACGCAGTATTTT. It yields the protein CASGTDRGLADTQYF.

This sequence joins TRBV27 and TRBJ2-3, with 8 nucleotides matching TRBD1. Germline CDR1 MNHEY, CDR2 SMNVEV (reference sequence). The CDR3 is 12 amino acids. The V and J ends lost 6 bases and 14 bases, in that order; junction bases with no gene match: 10. Here the CDR3 reads CASSKPGQAGYF. The CDR3 DNA reads as TGTGCCAGCAGCAAACCGGGACAGGCGGGGTATTTT.

The V call is TRBV6-4, the J call TRBJ2-1, with 9 bases lining up with TRBD1. Germline CDR1 is MRHNA and CDR2 is SNTAGT. This CDR3 spans 16 amino acids. The junction had 7 bases not matched to a gene; V was cut back by 4 bases and J by 3 bases. The chain's CDR3 is CASSVMGTGNYNEQFF. CDR3 in DNA: TGTGCCAGCAGTGTCATGGGGACAGGGAACTACAATGAGCAGTTCTTC.

This clone showed up just a few times. The V call is TRBV6-1, the J call TRBJ2-1; TRBD1 agrees at 8 bases. The CDR3 consists of 12 residues. Germline trimming cut 1 base from V and 11 bases from J; bases unmatched to any gene: 1. Looked up from germline, CDR1 is MNHNS and CDR2 is SASEGT. CDR3 sequence: CASSEGDRQQFF. As DNA, the CDR3 is TGTGCCAGCAGTGAAGGGGACAGGCAGCAGTTCTTC.

The chain employs TRBV28 and TRBJ2-7, with 8 bases identical to TRBD1. CDR1 is MDHEN, CDR2 SYDVKM, per germline. This CDR3 is built from 15 residues. V was pared by 2 bases and J by 6 bases, with 9 bases of the junction left unmatched. Here the CDR3 reads CASSLVRTGPSEQYF. CDR3 in DNA: TGTGCCAGCAGTTTAGTAAGGACAGGGCCTTCCGAGCAGTACTTC.